The sequence of this TCR beta chain was determined in a study of patients and donors after allogeneic stem cell transplantation. One entry per CDR3 protein, called by TCRdb with MiXCR from the RT-PCR reads. The sample carries roughly 880,000 distinct CDR3 sequences, roughly 18% recorded once. Trimming removed 6 bases at V and 2 bases at J, with 13 bases between. The CDR3 runs 14 residues. This clonotype was detected only a few times. The clonotype originates from a human donor who was either an allogeneic HSCT recipient or a stem cell or donor lymphocyte infusion donor (not recorded which). It is not recorded whose cells these are; they may come from a transplant donor. The chain combines TRBV12-3 or TRBV12-4 with TRBJ2-5; tentative D call: TRBD1 (5 bases). Sequencing was carried out using blood, either unsorted or a sorted T cell fraction (not recorded which). CDR3 DNA sequence: TGTGCCAGCAGCGGGTGGCAGGGTCAAGAGACCCAGTACTTC. Amino acids: CASSGWQGQETQYF.